This TCR beta chain was captured in a study of blood T cell repertoires in COVID-19. Study-wide background: The United States, Italy and Spain supplied acute and convalescent COVID-19 samples. PBMCs, B-cell-depleted T cells, or T cells were the source of the cDNA or gDNA that made up the material.

Authors' data handling: Estimates of nucleated cell counts were drawn from the amplification of reference gene primers. TCRdb's table, derived via immunoSEQ multiplex PCR, lists solely in-frame clones and lacks some. V and J calls plus clone size are reproduced from that table; the DNA served to infer D and trimming. The sample holds about 140,000 clones; 88% are singletons and the top ten take roughly 1.5%. The CDR3 length is 16 residues. Germline V CDR1 and CDR2: KGHSH, LQKENI. J was trimmed by 2 bases and V by 3 bases; bases with no gene match: 7. The chain carries TRBV18 and TRBJ1-3; 7 bases match TRBD1. This TCR was recovered from a woman aged 45-60 years with acute or convalescent COVID-19. The specimen was peripheral blood. The CDR3 nucleotides read TGTGCCAGCTCACCCGGACTCGACAGGGCTGGAAACACCATATATTTT. This codes for CASSPGLDRAGNTIYF.